These 26 T cell receptor beta chains were sequenced from one sample in a study of blood T cells in healthy people across ages. For the second PCR, which ran for 7 to 11 cycles, a sample-barcoded 5' primer and a J-beta primer mix were used. TCRdb recomputed calls from the 5' RACE reads with MiXCR, one row per CDR3 protein. The sample has approximately 810,000 distinct CDR3 sequences; approximately 35% are singletons. Material for sequencing was blood. These receptors came from a man between 18 and 35 years old in good health.

This clonotype was counted at least ten times. V and J are TRBV27 and TRBJ2-7, with 7 positions matching TRBD1. V lost 4 bases and J lost 3; bases outside the gene matches: 3. Germline CDR1 reads MNHEY; CDR2 reads SMNVEV (reference sequence). The CDR3 runs to 13 residues. The CDR3 DNA follows: TGTGCCAGCAGTTGGGGACAGAACTACGAGCAGTACTTC. As protein: CASSWGQNYEQYF.

CDR3 protein: CASSPEGLLTDTQYF. CDR3 in DNA: TGCGCCAGCAGCCCAGAGGGACTCCTCACAGATACGCAGTATTTT. This chain links TRBV4-1 with TRBJ2-3; TRBD2 is a possible D gene (6 bases). The CDR3 consists of 15 residues. CDR1 is MGHRA and CDR2 is YSYEKL in the germline V gene. Deletions cut 4 bases from V and 2 bases from J, with 13 bases between.

Remarks on this clonotype: This may arise from a read error, as a much more abundant clone is one base away. The V gene is TRBV29-1, the J gene TRBJ2-3, with no clear D. The CDR3 contains 12 residues. Germline CDR1 reads SQVTM; CDR2 reads ANQGSEA. CDR3 DNA: TGCGGCGTTGAGGTGGCACCAGATACGCAGTATTTT. Amino acid sequence: CGVEVAPDTQYF.

Ten or more counts support this clonotype. This chain links TRBV12-3 or TRBV12-4 with TRBJ2-7, with 8 bases lining up with TRBD1. J lost 0 bases, V lost 5 bases, and 3 bases had no gene match. The length of the CDR3 is 14 residues. The CDR3 loop is CASSDRGYSYEQYF. The CDR3, as DNA: TGTGCCAGCAGTGACAGGGGATACTCCTACGAGCAGTACTTC.

This clonotype was counted ten times or more. V and J are TRBV29-1 and TRBJ1-4; no clear D. The germline V and J ends were trimmed by 5 bases and 6 bases, with 10 bases remaining between them. Germline V gene lookup returns CDR1 SQVTM and CDR2 ANQGSEA. The CDR3 is made up of 12 amino acids. The CDR3 DNA reads TGCAGCGTTCCGGGCCGGGATGAAAAACTGTTTTTT. Protein: CSVPGRDEKLFF.

The V gene is TRBV2, the J gene TRBJ2-1; D possibly corresponds to TRBD2 (7 bases). Germline V gene lookup returns CDR1 SNHLY and CDR2 FYNNEI. The V and J ends lost 6 bases and 3 bases respectively, with 12 bases between them. The CDR3 covers 14 residues. The CDR3 reads CASRRGGLYNEQFF. DNA for the CDR3: TGTGCCAGCAGGAGGGGGGGCCTCTACAATGAGCAGTTCTTC.

The V call is TRBV27, the J call TRBJ1-1; maybe TRBD1 (5 bases). Trimming stripped 1 base from V and 7 bases from J, with 10 bases between. The CDR3 consists of 13 residues. Germline values: CDR1 MNHEY, CDR2 SMNVEV (reference sequence). CDR3: CASSLLEGIEAFF. In DNA form, the CDR3 reads TGTGCCAGCAGTTTATTGGAGGGGATTGAAGCTTTCTTT.

The chain joins TRBV7-9 to TRBJ1-2; unclear D gene. The CDR3 contains 14 residues. V dropped 3 bases and J dropped 8 bases, with 16 bases sitting between them. Per germline, CDR1 SEHNR and CDR2 FQNEAQ (reference sequence). The CDR3 DNA reads as TGTGCCAGCAGCTTCTCCCCGGGAGGTGAAGGCTACACCTTC. Translation gives CASSFSPGGEGYTF.

The chain combines TRBV25-1 with TRBJ1-5, with a possible D match to TRBD1 (5 bases). This CDR3 is 11 amino acids long. Germline V gene data show CDR1 as MGHDK and CDR2 as SYGVNS. Trimming took 8 bases from V and 11 from J, leaving 13 bases between them. The chain's CDR3 is CASSDSGAQHF. CDR3 in DNA: TGTGCCAGCTCCGACAGCGGGGCCCAGCATTTT.

This clonotype was counted only a few times. The J gene is TRBJ2-7, the V gene TRBV20-1, with 7 bases identical to TRBD1. V shed 1 base and J 5 bases; nucleotides not matched to a gene: 8. This CDR3 is 14 amino acids long. Germline CDR1 reads DFQATT; CDR2 reads SNEGSKA (reference sequence). CDR3 sequence reads: CSARGGGRYDEQYF. For the CDR3, the DNA is TGCAGTGCTAGAGGAGGGGGCCGTTACGACGAGCAGTACTTC.

This clonotype has only a few counts. This chain joins TRBV7-2 and TRBJ2-3; D ambiguous. The CDR3 loop spans 14 amino acids. Germline CDR1 reads SGHTA; CDR2 reads FQGNSA. V was cut by 5 bases and J by 1 base, with 10 bases left in between. The CDR3: CASSTERGTDTQYF. CDR3 in DNA: TGTGCCAGCAGCACCGAACGCGGCACAGATACGCAGTATTTT.

The rearrangement joins TRBV6-5 to TRBJ1-4, with TRBD1 matching 7 bases. Germline loops: CDR1 MNHEY, CDR2 SVGAGI. The CDR3 extends over 14 amino acids. After removal of 5 bases from V and 8 bases from J, the junction contained 8 bases not matched to a gene. CDR3 DNA sequence: TGTGCCAGCAGTCGGCCGGGACAGCCAGAAAAACTGTTTTTT. This encodes CASSRPGQPEKLFF.

The chain employs TRBV12-3 or TRBV12-4 and TRBJ1-2; possible D gene TRBD1, 5 bases. This CDR3 contains 16 residues. Trimming cost V 0 bases and J 4 bases, with 15 bases left between them. This CDR3 is CASSLAFGQATYGYTF. The DNA of the CDR3 is TGTGCCAGCAGTTTAGCGTTCGGACAAGCAACCTATGGCTACACCTTC.

The chain has TRBV12-5 and TRBJ2-3; D not certain. Trimming took off 5 bases at V and 7 bases at J, with 10 bases between the two ends. CDR1 and CDR2 (germline): LGHNT, FRNRAP. The CDR3 length is 12 residues. The CDR3: CASGPEEYTQYF. The CDR3 DNA follows: TGTGCTAGTGGTCCGGAAGAGTATACGCAGTATTTT.

The rearrangement joins TRBV20-1 to TRBJ2-2; 7 bases map to TRBD1. The ends lost 6 bases at V and 1 base at J; junction bases unmatched: 2. The CDR3 runs 13 residues. CDR1 is DFQATT and CDR2 is SNEGSKA in the germline V gene (reference sequence). The CDR3 region is CSARQGNTGELFF. The CDR3 bases are TGCAGTGCCAGACAGGGGAACACCGGGGAGCTGTTTTTT.

The chain couples TRBV7-2 to TRBJ2-4; 7 bases map to TRBD2. The J call is in doubt because the DNA end fits TRBJ2-7 better. The CDR3 extends over 15 amino acids. The germline gives CDR1 SGHTA, CDR2 FQGNSA. CDR3 nucleotides: TGTGCCAGCAGCTTAGAAGCGGGGACGGCGGTCGAGCAGTACTTC. It is translated as CASSLEAGTAVEQYF.

This clonotype was detected once. At one boundary the junction diverges from the germline segment, which might be a read error. The chain joins TRBV7-2 to TRBJ1-1; D ambiguous. The CDR3 has 13 amino acids. Germline V gives CDR1 SGHTA, CDR2 FQGNSA. CDR3 residues: CVSSPIANTEAFF. In DNA form, the CDR3 reads TGTGTCAGCAGCCCCATCGCGAACACTGAAGCTTTCTTT.

CDR3 sequence: CASRAARGRSNQPQHF. Here the CDR3 DNA reads TGTGCCAGCAGGGCTGCTCGGGGACGGAGCAATCAGCCCCAGCATTTT. This sequence joins TRBV7-8 and TRBJ1-5; possibly TRBD1 for D (5 bases). CDR3 size: 16 residues. The V gene lost 6 bases and the J gene lost 1 base, with 16 bases spanning the gap. Germline CDR1 reads SGHVS; CDR2 reads FQNEAQ.

The V gene is TRBV6-1, the J gene TRBJ1-6; the match to TRBD1 covers 7 bases. The germline gives CDR1 MNHNS, CDR2 SASEGT. The CDR3 runs 14 residues. V lost 5 bases and J lost 10; bases outside the gene matches: 8. The CDR3 sequence: CASSSVDRVSPLHF. CDR3 nucleotides: TGTGCCAGCAGTTCCGTAGACAGGGTCTCACCCCTCCACTTT.

This rearrangement joins TRBV29-1 to TRBJ2-5; tentative D call: TRBD2 (5 bases). The J call is in doubt because the DNA end fits TRBJ2-7 better. The germline gives CDR1 SQVTM, CDR2 ANQGSEA. The CDR3 is made up of 11 amino acids. CDR3 nucleotide sequence: TGCAGCTCCCGATCGGGAAACGAGCAGTACTTC. Its protein product is CSSRSGNEQYF.

This clonotype was detected a few times. V is TRBV4-2 and J is TRBJ2-3; 15 bases align to TRBD2. From germline, CDR1 is LGHNA and CDR2 YNFKEQ. This CDR3 comprises 16 residues. V trimming: 8 bases; J trimming: 0 bases; junction bases outside the gene matches: 3. The CDR3 loop reads CASGGLAGGSTDTQYF. DNA of the CDR3: TGTGCCAGCGGTGGACTAGCGGGGGGGAGCACAGATACGCAGTATTTT.

A word on this clonotype: A much larger clone sits a single nucleotide away, making a read error possible. The J gene is TRBJ2-4, the V gene TRBV5-1, with TRBD2 identical over 7 bases. The J call may be faulty, since TRBJ2-7 better matches the DNA end. Per germline, CDR1 SGHRS and CDR2 YFSETQ. This CDR3 comprises 14 residues. The CDR3 reads CANSPGWEGNEQYF. The DNA of the CDR3 is TGCGCCAACAGCCCAGGATGGGAGGGGAACGAGCAGTACTTC.

This clonotype was seen at least ten times. The CDR3 DNA sequence: TGCAGCGCCGCTACAGGGTCAGCAAATCAGCCCCAGCATTTT. Translating it yields CSAATGSANQPQHF. The rearrangement joins TRBV29-1 to TRBJ1-5; possible D gene TRBD1, 6 bases. V lost 7 bases and J 4 bases, leaving 17 bases between the germline ends. The length of the CDR3 is 14 residues. Germline CDR1 is SQVTM and CDR2 is ANQGSEA.

This clonotype was seen at least ten times. An end of the junction differs from the germline gene, which may be a read error. The chain links TRBV5-1 to TRBJ2-7; TRBD1 might be the D (6 bases). Germline V gene data show CDR1 as SGHRS and CDR2 as YFSETQ. The length of the CDR3 is 12 residues. CDR3 sequence reads: CASSLVGGEQYF. The CDR3 region has the DNA TGTGCCAGCAGCTTAGTAGGGGGCGAGCAGTACTTC.

In the case of this clonotype: Possible read error: a much larger clone is one base away. The chain has TRBV20-1 and TRBJ2-3, with TRBD2 as a possible D gene (6 bases). The CDR3 spans 15 residues. Germline V lookup: CDR1 DFQATT, CDR2 SNEGSKA (reference sequence). Between the trimmed V and J ends, which lost 2 bases and 2 bases, there was a span of 14 bases. CDR3 nucleotides: TGCAGTGCTAGATCGGGGACTGGAGTCACAGATACGCAGTATTTT. Translation gives CSARSGTGVTDTQYF.

This chain uses TRBV6-1 with TRBJ2-3; D remains unclear. Trimming took 6 bases from V and 2 from J, leaving 9 bases between them. Germline CDR1 MNHNS, CDR2 SASEGT. The CDR3 contains 13 residues. The CDR3 region is CASREEDTDTQYF. The CDR3 DNA reads as TGTGCCAGCAGAGAGGAAGACACAGATACGCAGTATTTT.